This T cell receptor (beta chain) appears in the sequencing data of a study of CD8 T cells in ankylosing spondylitis. Study-wide results and caveats: Prior literature has documented some motif variants in synovial fluid and blood from reactive arthritis. Characteristic of ankylosing spondylitis blood, it appeared, was a TCR beta motif comprising 7 to 9 highly homologous variants.

Preparation of TCR beta libraries was done by quantitative 5'-RACE with molecular barcodes. TCRdb re-analysed the 5' RACE reads in MiXCR, keeping a single row per CDR3 protein. The sample has about 150,000 distinct CDR3 sequences; 40% to 50% are singletons. As regards this clonotype: Its antigen is unknown.

The V and J ends lost 3 bases and 10 bases, in that order; junction bases with no gene match: 6. Per the germline V gene, CDR1 is MDHEN and CDR2 is SYDVKM. This CDR3 has 14 amino acids. The origin of this receptor is a male donor with ankylosing spondylitis. The sequenced sample consisted of synovial fluid, either unsorted or a sorted T cell fraction (not recorded which). The chain uses TRBV28 and TRBJ2-7; the match to TRBD2 covers 13 bases. The chain's CDR3 is CASSFWTSGSEQYF. The CDR3, as DNA: TGTGCCAGCAGTTTTTGGACTAGCGGGAGTGAACAGTACTTC.